The clone carrying this T cell receptor (beta chain) was observed a single time. The data derive from a study of blood T cell repertoires in COVID-19. Produced via immunoSEQ multiplex PCR; TCRdb's table is partial and in-frame only. The data hold fewer than 500,000 clones, with more than 75% observed a single time. CDR1 and CDR2 from the germline V gene are KGHSH and LQKENI. J lost 3 bases, V lost 3 bases, and 6 bases had no gene match. The CDR3 extends over 15 amino acids. Individuals drawn from 20 to 25 US areas were about 18 to 100 years old. Membership in each cohort depended on participant-reported clinical history.

The specimen was PBMCs or T cells enriched from blood (not recorded which). The receptor's source is a man aged 25 to 45 who had recovered from COVID-19. The chain uses TRBV18 and TRBJ1-2, with 8 bases matching TRBD1. CDR3 sequence reads: CASSPMDRADYGYTF. CDR3 nucleotide sequence: TGTGCCAGCTCACCCATGGACAGGGCGGACTATGGCTACACCTTC.